The T cell receptor (beta chain) described here comes from a study of cytomegalovirus exposure and HLA in healthy donors. Study at large: Later, an analysis reported that the approximately 120 validation repertoires had used the same platform as the approximately 720 first-cohort repertoires. Overall study findings and caveats: Testing in vitro showed a few CMV-associated chains specific for CMV antigens. There were approximately 150 TCR beta chains listed as cytomegalovirus-associated.

Details on this clone: Its antigen is currently unknown.

This CDR3 has 13 amino acids. Trimming took 2 bases from V and 6 from J, leaving 11 bases between them. Looked up from germline, CDR1 is MDHEN and CDR2 is SYDVKM. Only in-frame clones appear in the TCRdb table, and some are missing; sequencing was by immunoSEQ multiplex PCR. Of approximately 160,000 clones listed, around 90% are singletons. This sequence originates from a woman younger than 35 in good health and CMV-seropositive. The chain recombines TRBV28 with TRBJ2-7; tentative D call: TRBD1 (5 bases). What was sequenced was PBMCs. In nucleotides, the CDR3 is TGTGCCAGCAGTTTACCAGGGTACGGCGAGCAGTACTTC. Amino acid sequence: CASSLPGYGEQYF.